Below, 12 T cell receptor beta chains from the same sample are listed, as sequenced in a study of T cell responses to AZD1222 COVID-19 vaccine. Assay used: immunoSEQ multiplex PCR; TCRdb lists only in-frame clones, some missing. The sample gives about 92,000 clones, about 89% of which show up once; around 8.1% is in the top ten. The sample in question was peripheral blood, obtained on day 0 of AZD1222 vaccination. Receptors originate from an adult in good health.

J is TRBJ1-6 and V is TRBV18, with D perhaps TRBD1 (5 bases). The germline V and J ends were trimmed by 4 bases and 6 bases, with 7 bases remaining between them. CDR1 is KGHSH and CDR2 is LQKENI in the germline V gene. The CDR3 runs to 13 residues. CDR3 protein: CASSQDSNSPLHF. The CDR3 region has the DNA TGTGCCAGCTCACAAGACAGTAATTCACCCCTCCACTTT.

The V gene is TRBV5-6, the J gene TRBJ1-6; D might be TRBD1 (5 bases). The germline V and J ends were trimmed by 0 bases and 8 bases, with 9 bases remaining between them. Germline-derived CDR1 and CDR2 are SGHDT and YYEEEE. CDR3 length equals 14 residues. CDR3 bases: TGTGCCAGCAGCTTGGTACAGGAAGATTCACCCCTCCACTTT. It translates to CASSLVQEDSPLHF.

This clone has just one count. V gene TRBV9 combines with J gene TRBJ2-2; TRBD1 might be the D (5 bases). CDR1 and CDR2 (germline): SGDLS, YYNGEE. The CDR3 has 16 amino acids. The V gene lost 0 bases and the J gene lost 6 bases, with 15 bases spanning the gap. The CDR3: CASSVAVARAPGELFF. The CDR3 DNA reads as TGTGCCAGCAGCGTAGCTGTGGCCAGGGCCCCCGGGGAGCTGTTTTTT.

This sequence joins TRBV6-5 and TRBJ2-2, with a possible D match to TRBD2 (6 bases). The germline CDR1 and CDR2 sequences are MNHEY and SVGAGI. The ends were cut back, 6 bases at V and 6 bases at J, with 17 bases in the middle. This CDR3 region has 15 residues. The CDR3 loop is CASRRGLWTPGELFF. In nucleotides, the CDR3 is TGTGCCAGCAGGAGGGGACTTTGGACGCCCGGGGAGCTGTTTTTT.

The V gene is TRBV24-1, the J gene TRBJ2-2; no reliable D call. This CDR3 contains 12 residues. Germline CDR1 KGHDR, CDR2 SFDVKD. Trimming left V 5 bases short and J 5 bases short, with 5 bases between. This CDR3 is CATSARTGELFF. The DNA of the CDR3 is TGTGCCACCAGTGCAAGAACCGGGGAGCTGTTTTTT.

Here the CDR3 DNA reads TGTGCCAGCAGTGCTTCGTCCCGGACTGGGGCCAACGTCCTGACTTTC. Protein product: CASSASSRTGANVLTF. This rearrangement joins TRBV25-1 to TRBJ2-6; D not certain. Germline CDR1 MGHDK, CDR2 SYGVNS. V lost 4 bases to trimming and J lost 2 bases, with 12 bases between them. This CDR3 contains 16 residues.

The chain joins TRBV27 to TRBJ2-7; D may be TRBD2 (5 bases). The CDR3 covers 13 residues. Trimming took off 8 bases at V and 4 bases at J, with 15 bases between the two ends. Germline CDR1 and CDR2: MNHEY and SMNVEV (reference sequence). The CDR3 DNA follows: TGTGCCAGCGCTCGCCGGGGAGAGTACGAGCAGTACTTC. It encodes CASARRGEYEQYF.

This rearrangement joins TRBV18 to TRBJ2-7; D may be TRBD1 or TRBD2 (5 bases each). The CDR3 has 15 amino acids. V was trimmed by 5 bases and J by 5 bases, leaving 19 bases between them. Germline values: CDR1 KGHSH, CDR2 LQKENI. The CDR3 spells CASSSSELGGNEQYF. For the CDR3, the DNA is TGTGCCAGCTCATCTTCAGAGCTTGGGGGAAACGAGCAGTACTTC.

The chain links TRBV30 to TRBJ2-3; 10 bases are a match to TRBD2. Germline CDR1 reads GTSNPN; CDR2 reads SVGIG (reference sequence). The CDR3 is 15 amino acids. After removal of 0 bases from V and 7 bases from J, the junction contained 7 bases not matched to a gene. For the CDR3, the DNA is TGTGCCTGGAGTGTACCGCCTAGCGGGAGCCATACGCAGTATTTT. Amino acid sequence: CAWSVPPSGSHTQYF.

This rearrangement joins TRBV11-3 to TRBJ2-1, with D possibly being TRBD2 (5 bases). Trimming removed 2 bases at V and 3 bases at J, with 5 bases between. Germline V gene sequence: CDR1 SGHNT, CDR2 YENEEA. The CDR3 length is 13 residues. The CDR3, as DNA: TGTGCCAGCAGCTTAAGCGGCTACAATGAGCAGTTCTTC. Translating it yields CASSLSGYNEQFF.

This chain links TRBV28 with TRBJ2-7; 10 bases align to TRBD2. Germline values: CDR1 MDHEN, CDR2 SYDVKM. CDR3 length: 15 amino acids. V lost 2 bases, J lost 5 bases, and 6 bases stayed unmatched. The CDR3, as DNA: TGTGCCAGCAGTTTACTGGCTAGCGGGAGCCACGAGCAGTACTTC. Translating gives CASSLLASGSHEQYF.

The chain employs TRBV10-1 and TRBJ2-1, with 7 nucleotides matching TRBD2. This CDR3 is 13 amino acids long. V dropped 2 bases and J dropped 15; count of bases not matched to a gene: 10. The germline V gene encodes CDR1 WNHNN and CDR2 SYGVQD (reference sequence). CDR3 bases: TGCGCCAGCAGTGAGGGGGAGGGCTGGGGTCGGTTCTTC. Amino acids: CASSEGEGWGRFF.